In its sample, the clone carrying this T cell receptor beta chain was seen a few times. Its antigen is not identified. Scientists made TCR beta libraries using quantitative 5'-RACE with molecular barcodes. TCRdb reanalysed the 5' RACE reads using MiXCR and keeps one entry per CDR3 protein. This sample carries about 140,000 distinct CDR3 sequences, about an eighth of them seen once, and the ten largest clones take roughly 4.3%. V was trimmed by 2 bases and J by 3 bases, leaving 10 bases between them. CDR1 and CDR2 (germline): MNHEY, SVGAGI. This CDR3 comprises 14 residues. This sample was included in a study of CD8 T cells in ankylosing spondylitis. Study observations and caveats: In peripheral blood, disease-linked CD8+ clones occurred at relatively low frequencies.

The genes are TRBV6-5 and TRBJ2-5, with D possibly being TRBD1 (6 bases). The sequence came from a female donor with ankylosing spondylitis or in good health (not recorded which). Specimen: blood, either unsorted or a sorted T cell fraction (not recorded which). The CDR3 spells CASSYRTEEETQYF. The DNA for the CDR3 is TGTGCCAGCAGTTACAGGACAGAGGAAGAGACCCAGTACTTC.